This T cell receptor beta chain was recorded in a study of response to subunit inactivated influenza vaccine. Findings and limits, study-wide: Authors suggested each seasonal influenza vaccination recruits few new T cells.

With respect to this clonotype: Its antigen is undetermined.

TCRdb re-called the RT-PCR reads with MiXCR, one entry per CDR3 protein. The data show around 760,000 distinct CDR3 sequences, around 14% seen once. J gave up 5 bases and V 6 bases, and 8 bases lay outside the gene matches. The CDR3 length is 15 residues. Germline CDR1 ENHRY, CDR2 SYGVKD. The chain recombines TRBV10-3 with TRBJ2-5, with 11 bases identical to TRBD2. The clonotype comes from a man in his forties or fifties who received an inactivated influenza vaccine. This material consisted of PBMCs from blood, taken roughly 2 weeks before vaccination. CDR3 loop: CAISLTSGVRETQYF. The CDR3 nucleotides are TGTGCCATCAGCCTGACTAGCGGGGTGAGGGAGACCCAGTACTTC.